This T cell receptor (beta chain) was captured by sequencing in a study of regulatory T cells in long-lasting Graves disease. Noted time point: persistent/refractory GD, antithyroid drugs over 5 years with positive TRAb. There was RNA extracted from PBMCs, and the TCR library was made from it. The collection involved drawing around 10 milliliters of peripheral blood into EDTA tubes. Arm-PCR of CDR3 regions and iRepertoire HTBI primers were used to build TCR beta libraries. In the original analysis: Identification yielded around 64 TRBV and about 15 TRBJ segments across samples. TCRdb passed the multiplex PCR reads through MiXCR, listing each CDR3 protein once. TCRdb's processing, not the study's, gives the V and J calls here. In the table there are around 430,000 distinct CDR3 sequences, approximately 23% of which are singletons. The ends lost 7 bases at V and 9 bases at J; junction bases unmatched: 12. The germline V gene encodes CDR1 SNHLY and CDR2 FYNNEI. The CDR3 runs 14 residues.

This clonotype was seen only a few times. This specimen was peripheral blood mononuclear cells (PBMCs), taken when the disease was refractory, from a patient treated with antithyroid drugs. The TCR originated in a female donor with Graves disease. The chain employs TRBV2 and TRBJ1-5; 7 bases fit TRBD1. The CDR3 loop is CASTDTPGGGPQHF. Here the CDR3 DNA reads TGTGCCAGCACGGATACACCAGGGGGGGGGCCCCAGCATTTT.